The 24 T cell receptor beta chains below were found in one sample sequenced in a study of T cell repertoires in cytomegalovirus infection. Via MiXCR, TCRdb re-called the reads, giving one row per CDR3 protein. Among hundreds of thousands of distinct CDR3 sequences listed, 24% were seen once. The sequenced sample consisted of CD8+ T cells from PBMCs. The source is a human donor in good health (CMV status not recorded). Some clones in this sample may be carry-over from other donors' samples.

This clonotype was observed a few times. The rearrangement uses TRBV5-6 and TRBJ1-6; 7 bases line up with TRBD1. CDR3 length: 15 amino acids. The germline gives CDR1 SGHDT, CDR2 YYEEEE. Losses at the gene ends were 0 bases for V and 10 bases for J; bases not matched to a gene: 7. DNA for the CDR3: TGTGCCAGCAGCTTGGGGACAGGCCCGACGTCACCCCTCCACTTT. Its translation: CASSLGTGPTSPLHF.

This clonotype was observed many times. This sequence joins TRBV7-9 and TRBJ2-3; D gene unclear. Trimming pared 1 base from V and 3 bases from J, leaving 11 bases between. CDR1 SEHNR and CDR2 FQNEAQ come from the germline V gene (reference sequence). This CDR3 is 15 amino acids long. For the CDR3, the DNA is TGTGCCAGCAGCTTAGGCAGGAGAGTGACAGATACGCAGTATTTT. This encodes CASSLGRRVTDTQYF.

This rearrangement joins TRBV6-8 to TRBJ2-7; possibly TRBD1 for D (6 bases). The germline gives CDR1 MNHGY, CDR2 SAAAGT. V lost 7 bases and J lost 4, with 11 bases in between. The CDR3 runs to 12 residues. The CDR3 DNA is TGTGCCAGCAATACAGGGCTTTACGAGCAGTACGTC. It translates to CASNTGLYEQYV.

This clonotype was seen only a few times. V usage is TRBV7-9 and J usage is TRBJ2-1, with 7 bases that match TRBD2. J lost 5 bases, V lost 1 base, and 5 bases had no gene match. CDR1 is SEHNR, CDR2 FQNEAQ, per germline (reference sequence). The CDR3 has 15 amino acids. In nucleotides, the CDR3 is TGTGCCAGCAGCTTAGAGTGGGGAGGGAACAATGAGCAGTTCTTC. Translated: CASSLEWGGNNEQFF.

This clonotype was seen only a few times. This chain joins TRBV12-3 or TRBV12-4 and TRBJ2-5; D may match TRBD1 or TRBD2 (5 bases each). The CDR3 covers 16 residues. Trimming removed 6 bases from V and 7 bases from J, with 24 bases in between. The CDR3 sequence is CASSPMDKVASGTQYF. CDR3 DNA: TGTGCCAGCAGCCCCATGGACAAGGTCGCCAGCGGGACCCAGTACTTC.

This chain connects TRBV14 to TRBJ1-3; 7 bases align to TRBD1. Unmatched junction bases numbered 5, after V lost 4 bases and J lost 2 bases. Germline-derived CDR1 and CDR2 are SGHDN and FVKESK. This CDR3 has 15 amino acids. CDR3 sequence (DNA): TGTGCCAGCAGCCCGGCCGGGACAGCTGGAAACACCATATATTTT. This gives the protein CASSPAGTAGNTIYF. The full variable domain, in which reference TRBV14 and TRBJ1-3 provide the parts outside the CDR3, is EAGVTQFPSHSVIEKGQTVTLRCDPISGHDNLYWYRRVMGKEIKFLLHFVKESKQDESGMPNNRFLAERTGGTYSTLKVQPAELEDSGVYFCASSPAGTAGNTIYFGEGSWLTVV.

In this sample, this clonotype turned up many times. This rearrangement joins TRBV7-3 to TRBJ1-2, with D perhaps matching TRBD1 (5 bases). The CDR3 loop spans 14 amino acids. Trimming removed 5 bases from V and 4 bases from J, with 14 bases in between. The germline gives CDR1 SGHTA, CDR2 FQGTGA. The CDR3 loop is CASSQDSILYGYTF. In DNA, the CDR3 is TGTGCCAGCAGCCAAGACAGCATTCTCTATGGCTACACCTTC.

The gene calls are TRBV27 and TRBJ2-7, with D possibly being TRBD2 (7 bases). This CDR3 region has 15 residues. Germline CDR1 reads MNHEY; CDR2 reads SMNVEV (reference sequence). Trimming shortened V by 2 bases and J by 3 bases, and 14 bases separated the two germline ends. This CDR3 reads CASSLGGGPLYEQYV. In DNA, the CDR3 is TGTGCCAGCAGTTTAGGGGGGGGGCCCCTCTACGAGCAGTACGTC.

This clonotype was detected ten times or more. The chain recombines TRBV29-1 with TRBJ2-1; TRBD1 might be the D (5 bases). The V end was cut by 0 bases, the J end by 8 bases, with 8 bases between. CDR3 length equals 12 residues. CDR1 and CDR2 from the germline V gene are SQVTM and ANQGSEA. As DNA, the CDR3 is TGCAGCGTTGAAGATCGCAGGGATGAGCAGTTCTTC. Encoded protein: CSVEDRRDEQFF.

In regard to this clonotype: A much larger clone lies one base from this, so it may be a read error. This chain links TRBV25-1 with TRBJ2-1; D may correspond to TRBD1 or TRBD2 (5 bases each). CDR1 is MGHDK and CDR2 is SYGVNS in the germline V gene. The CDR3 consists of 14 residues. The CDR3 region is CANSDGALYNEQFF. The DNA of the CDR3 is TGTGCCAACAGTGACGGGGCCTTATACAATGAGCAGTTCTTC.

This clonotype has at least ten counts. The V call is TRBV27, the J call TRBJ1-2; D unclear. CDR1 and CDR2 from the germline V gene are MNHEY and SMNVEV (reference sequence). V lost 6 bases, J lost 0 bases, and 11 bases lay in between. The CDR3 covers 14 residues. The CDR3 protein is CASSPGLANYGYTF. DNA for the CDR3: TGTGCCAGCAGCCCCGGACTGGCTAACTATGGCTACACCTTC.

The V call is TRBV12-3 or TRBV12-4, the J call TRBJ2-3, with D maybe TRBD1 (6 bases). The CDR3 sequence is 14 residues long. V was shortened by 6 bases and J by 2 bases, with 12 bases between the two germline ends. This CDR3 is CASSSQGNTDTQYF. The CDR3 bases are TGTGCCAGCAGCTCCCAGGGGAACACAGATACGCAGTATTTT.

In its sample, this clonotype was seen many times. The CDR3, as DNA: TGTGCCAGCACCGAGGGGGCGCGGAACACCGGGGAGCTGTTTTTT. It yields the protein CASTEGARNTGELFF. The rearrangement joins TRBV2 to TRBJ2-2; the match to TRBD1 covers 7 bases. The CDR3 totals 15 residues. Germline lookup yields CDR1 SNHLY and CDR2 FYNNEI. Germline trimming cut 7 bases from V and 1 base from J; bases unmatched to any gene: 6.

Of note for this clonotype: A much larger clone is a single base away; this may be a read error. The rearrangement links TRBV24-1 to TRBJ2-1; D possibly corresponds to TRBD1 (6 bases). CDR1 and CDR2 (germline): KGHDR, SFDVKD. The V end lost 10 bases, the J end lost 0 bases, and 9 bases lay between the germline ends. The CDR3 extends over 13 amino acids. The CDR3 here is CATTDSSYNEQFF. In DNA form, the CDR3 reads TGTGCCACAACGGACAGCTCCTACAATGAGCAGTTCTTC.

There are many counts of this clonotype. The chain has TRBV7-9 and TRBJ2-4, with 11 bases identical to TRBD2. The trim removed 4 bases at V and 8 bases at J, leaving 10 bases unmatched. The CDR3 contains 16 residues. Germline CDR1 is SEHNR and CDR2 is FQNEAQ (reference sequence). CDR3 sequence (DNA): TGTGCCAGCAGCTCTCCGACTAGCGGGGTGCGGGACATTCAGTACTTC. This codes for CASSSPTSGVRDIQYF.

In its sample, this clonotype was seen a few times. The chain combines TRBV12-3 or TRBV12-4 with TRBJ2-1; D uncertain. The CDR3 sequence is 15 residues long. V lost 6 bases and J lost 9, with 21 bases in between. The CDR3 here is CASSTLDLLFGEQFF. DNA for the CDR3: TGTGCCAGCAGCACCCTGGACCTCCTTTTCGGTGAGCAGTTCTTC.

This clonotype was detected only a few times. The V gene is TRBV6-5, the J gene TRBJ2-5; either TRBD1 or TRBD2 may supply D (7 bases each). The CDR3 runs 21 residues. CDR1 is MNHEY, CDR2 SVGAGI, per germline. With 1 base removed from V and 2 bases from J, the gap between germline ends came to 29 bases. CDR3 DNA sequence: TGTGCCAGCAGTTACTTCCTACCAAGACAGGGAGGGCAACCTACTCAAGAGACCCAGTACTTC. Amino acids: CASSYFLPRQGGQPTQETQYF.

The gene calls are TRBV2 and TRBJ2-5; D is possibly TRBD1 (6 bases). CDR3 length equals 15 residues. V lost 10 bases and J lost 2, with 20 bases in between. In germline, CDR1 is SNHLY, CDR2 FYNNEI. The CDR3 nucleotides read TGTGCCATCCTAAATGGGCAGGGGAGTCAAGAGACCCAGTACTTC. This translates into CAILNGQGSQETQYF.

The genes are TRBV7-7 and TRBJ2-7, with a weak D call TRBD2 (5 bases). Germline CDR1 is SSHAT and CDR2 is FNYEAQ (reference sequence). The CDR3 totals 15 residues. CDR3 in amino acids: CARSLTGTLLREQYV. The DNA of the CDR3 is TGTGCTAGAAGCTTAACGGGAACCTTACTACGGGAGCAGTACGTC.

On this clonotype: Because it lacks the conserved phenylalanine or tryptophan at the end, this CDR3 is likely a read error. V gene TRBV19 combines with J gene TRBJ2-2, with D possibly TRBD1 on 5 matching bases. Per germline, CDR1 LNHDA and CDR2 SQIVND (reference sequence). The CDR3 contains 14 residues. V gave up 6 bases and J gave up 1 base, with 9 bases separating them. CDR3 in amino acids: CASRNGQNTGELFY. The CDR3 bases are TGTGCCAGTAGGAACGGACAGAACACCGGGGAGCTGTTTTAT.

This clonotype was seen a single time. The V and J genes are TRBV4-2 and TRBJ1-2; D is uncertain. V lost 2 bases and J 8 bases, leaving 15 bases between the germline ends. Germline-derived CDR1 and CDR2 are LGHNA and YNFKEQ. CDR3 length: 14 residues. The CDR3 DNA reads as TGTGCCAGCAGCCAACCACTCGGGCCGCCGGGCTACACCTTC. As protein: CASSQPLGPPGYTF.

Ten or more counts support this clonotype. The chain employs TRBV28 and TRBJ1-2; no definite D call. Deletions cut 3 bases from V and 9 bases from J, with 11 bases between. The CDR3 has 12 residues. Germline CDR1 is MDHEN and CDR2 is SYDVKM. As DNA, the CDR3 is TGTGCCAGCAGTTTGACTAGAAACAGCTACACCTTC. Its protein is CASSLTRNSYTF.

This clonotype turned up a few times. The CDR3 sequence is CASSIGDASYNEQFF. The DNA for the CDR3 is TGTGCCAGTAGTATAGGAGACGCGTCCTACAATGAGCAGTTCTTC. The V and J genes are TRBV19 and TRBJ2-1; D not resolved. The CDR3 extends over 15 amino acids. V dropped 1 base and J dropped 1 base, with 8 bases sitting between them. Germline V gives CDR1 LNHDA, CDR2 SQIVND (reference sequence).

This clonotype has at least ten counts. V and J are TRBV7-6 and TRBJ1-4; no definite D call. Germline V gene data show CDR1 as SGHVS and CDR2 as FNYEAQ. Trimming took 6 bases from V and 0 from J, leaving 8 bases between them. This CDR3 is built from 14 residues. CDR3: CASSPVATNEKLFF. CDR3 nucleotides: TGTGCCAGCAGTCCCGTTGCAACTAATGAAAAACTGTTTTTT.